This is a list of T cell receptor beta chains from one sample in a study of T-cell memory formation after mild COVID-19. MiXCR was run by TCRdb on the 5' RACE reads, yielding one entry per CDR3 protein. The sample contains around 440,000 distinct CDR3 sequences, approximately 18% of which appear only once. The sequencing sample was made of PBMCs or a T cell subset sorted from them (not recorded which). Receptor source: an adult woman who had mild COVID-19 (a few samples of this study predate the infection). Cell type and time point are not known. Each CDR3 is given with its conserved first and last residue. Fields, in order: D gene, J gene, clone size, V gene, CDR3 protein, CDR3 DNA. D genes are given only for firm matches. Clone size, where shown, is once, few, many, or a class for clones that have expanded.

d_gene: -
j_gene: TRBJ2-4
abundance: -
v_gene: TRBV2
CDR3aa: CASSVNSLGAKNIQYF
CDR3nt: TGTGCCAGCAGTGTGAATAGTCTCGGAGCCAAAAACATTCAGTACTTC

d_gene: TRBD2
j_gene: TRBJ2-1
abundance: -
v_gene: TRBV20-1
CDR3aa: CSARDAAGAYNEQFF
CDR3nt: TGCAGTGCTAGAGATGCAGCGGGGGCCTACAATGAGCAGTTCTTC

d_gene: -
j_gene: TRBJ1-2
abundance: few
v_gene: TRBV24-1
CDR3aa: CATSAPMIGYTF
CDR3nt: TGTGCCACCAGTGCCCCCATGATCGGCTACACCTTC

d_gene: -
j_gene: TRBJ1-6
abundance: -
v_gene: TRBV5-4
CDR3aa: CASSSPGTGRGSPLHF
CDR3nt: TGTGCCAGCAGCTCCCCGGGCACAGGGAGAGGCTCACCCCTCCACTTT

d_gene: TRBD1
j_gene: TRBJ1-1
abundance: -
v_gene: TRBV12-3/TRBV12-4
CDR3aa: CASTGGSVEAFF
CDR3nt: TGTGCCAGCACAGGGGGAAGTGTTGAAGCTTTCTTT

d_gene: -
j_gene: TRBJ2-7
abundance: -
v_gene: TRBV2
CDR3aa: CASTGTGAPYEQYF
CDR3nt: TGTGCCAGCACCGGGACTGGGGCCCCCTACGAGCAGTACTTC

d_gene: TRBD1
j_gene: TRBJ2-7
abundance: few
v_gene: TRBV5-4
CDR3aa: CASSSSGTGSYEQYF
CDR3nt: TGTGCCAGCAGCTCATCCGGGACAGGGTCCTACGAGCAGTACTTC

d_gene: TRBD1
j_gene: TRBJ1-2
abundance: -
v_gene: TRBV2
CDR3aa: CARRAPGGDGYTF
CDR3nt: TGTGCCAGACGAGCTCCAGGGGGTGATGGCTACACCTTC

d_gene: TRBD1
j_gene: TRBJ1-1
abundance: -
v_gene: TRBV9
CDR3aa: CASSPMTRDRGTNTEAFF
CDR3nt: TGTGCCAGCAGCCCCATGACCAGGGACAGGGGGACAAACACTGAAGCTTTCTTT

d_gene: -
j_gene: TRBJ2-3
abundance: -
v_gene: TRBV5-6
CDR3aa: CASHRGGGADTQYF
CDR3nt: TGTGCCAGCCACAGGGGCGGCGGGGCAGATACGCAGTATTTT

d_gene: TRBD2
j_gene: TRBJ2-5
abundance: -
v_gene: TRBV15
CDR3aa: CATSRLAGEETQYF
CDR3nt: TGTGCCACCAGCAGATTAGCGGGAGAAGAGACCCAGTACTTC

d_gene: -
j_gene: TRBJ2-1
abundance: -
v_gene: TRBV27
CDR3aa: CASRPGETPINEQFF
CDR3nt: TGTGCCAGCAGACCCGGCGAGACCCCTATCAATGAGCAGTTCTTC

d_gene: TRBD1
j_gene: TRBJ2-2
abundance: few
v_gene: TRBV7-2
CDR3aa: CASSYRGVTGELFF
CDR3nt: TGTGCCAGCAGCTACAGGGGAGTCACCGGGGAGCTGTTTTTT

d_gene: -
j_gene: TRBJ2-5
abundance: -
v_gene: TRBV2
CDR3aa: CASSVGSVETQYF
CDR3nt: TGTGCCAGCAGTGTTGGCAGTGTGGAGACCCAGTACTTC

d_gene: TRBD2
j_gene: TRBJ2-7
abundance: -
v_gene: TRBV7-2
CDR3aa: CASSPGLVAYEQYF
CDR3nt: TGTGCCAGCAGCCCTGGACTAGTTGCCTACGAGCAGTACTTC

d_gene: TRBD2
j_gene: TRBJ2-1
abundance: few
v_gene: TRBV6-5
CDR3aa: CASTETSGKDEQFF
CDR3nt: TGTGCCAGCACCGAGACTAGCGGGAAAGACGAGCAGTTCTTC

d_gene: TRBD1
j_gene: TRBJ1-4
abundance: few
v_gene: TRBV18
CDR3aa: CASSPSAGGEKLFF
CDR3nt: TGTGCCAGCTCACCTTCGGCAGGGGGTGAAAAACTGTTTTTT

d_gene: -
j_gene: TRBJ2-1
abundance: -
v_gene: TRBV6-5
CDR3aa: CASSRTGTNNEQFF
CDR3nt: TGTGCCAGCAGTAGGACAGGGACTAACAATGAGCAGTTCTTC

d_gene: -
j_gene: TRBJ1-1
abundance: many
v_gene: TRBV7-9
CDR3aa: CASSPGHSNTEAFF
CDR3nt: TGTGCCAGCAGCCCGGGACATTCGAACACTGAAGCTTTCTTT

d_gene: -
j_gene: TRBJ1-5
abundance: -
v_gene: TRBV30
CDR3aa: CAWSRSAQPQHF
CDR3nt: TGTGCCTGGAGCCGGTCGGCTCAGCCCCAGCATTTT

d_gene: TRBD1
j_gene: TRBJ1-5
abundance: -
v_gene: TRBV10-3
CDR3aa: CAIRDRGEQPQHF
CDR3nt: TGTGCCATCAGGGACAGGGGGGAACAGCCCCAGCATTTT

d_gene: TRBD2
j_gene: TRBJ2-7
abundance: few
v_gene: TRBV6-1
CDR3aa: CASSGTSGRTEQYF
CDR3nt: TGTGCCAGCAGTGGGACTAGCGGGAGAACCGAGCAGTACTTC

d_gene: -
j_gene: TRBJ1-6
abundance: -
v_gene: TRBV3-1
CDR3aa: CASSFDLGSPLHF
CDR3nt: TGTGCCAGCAGTTTCGACCTGGGTTCACCCCTCCACTTT

d_gene: -
j_gene: TRBJ1-3
abundance: few
v_gene: TRBV14
CDR3aa: CASSGLSGNTIYF
CDR3nt: TGTGCCAGCAGCGGACTCTCTGGAAACACCATATATTTT

d_gene: -
j_gene: TRBJ2-1
abundance: many
v_gene: TRBV15
CDR3aa: CATSRTLEGWGSYNEQFF
CDR3nt: TGTGCCACCAGCAGGACCTTGGAGGGTTGGGGCTCCTACAATGAGCAGTTCTTC

d_gene: -
j_gene: TRBJ1-1
abundance: -
v_gene: TRBV19
CDR3aa: CASFLIGKGNTEAFF
CDR3nt: TGTGCCAGTTTTCTTATAGGGAAAGGAAACACTGAAGCTTTCTTT

d_gene: -
j_gene: TRBJ1-2
abundance: -
v_gene: TRBV6-5
CDR3aa: CASSYSTAALGYTF
CDR3nt: TGTGCCAGCAGTTACTCGACAGCAGCGCTTGGCTACACCTTC

d_gene: -
j_gene: TRBJ2-6
abundance: -
v_gene: TRBV30
CDR3aa: CAWDNSGANVLTF
CDR3nt: TGTGCCTGGGACAATTCTGGGGCCAACGTCCTGACTTTC

d_gene: TRBD1
j_gene: TRBJ2-3
abundance: -
v_gene: TRBV24-1
CDR3aa: CATSDLGTGISTDTQYF
CDR3nt: TGTGCCACCAGTGATTTGGGGACAGGGATTAGCACAGATACGCAGTATTTT

d_gene: -
j_gene: TRBJ1-4
abundance: -
v_gene: TRBV5-1
CDR3aa: CASSLGGDEKLFF
CDR3nt: TGCGCCAGCAGCTTGGGGGGTGATGAAAAACTGTTTTTT

d_gene: TRBD1
j_gene: TRBJ1-2
abundance: few
v_gene: TRBV4-2
CDR3aa: CASSQDRQGSYGYTF
CDR3nt: TGTGCCAGCAGCCAAGATAGACAGGGGTCCTATGGCTACACCTTC

d_gene: -
j_gene: TRBJ1-4
abundance: few
v_gene: TRBV14
CDR3aa: CASSQGRGEKLFF
CDR3nt: TGTGCCAGCAGCCAAGGTCGCGGTGAAAAACTGTTTTTT

d_gene: -
j_gene: TRBJ1-2
abundance: few
v_gene: TRBV7-9
CDR3aa: CASSLDPDGYTF
CDR3nt: TGTGCCAGCAGCTTAGATCCAGATGGCTACACCTTC

d_gene: TRBD2
j_gene: TRBJ2-1
abundance: few
v_gene: TRBV7-6
CDR3aa: CASSLSPGLVYEQFF
CDR3nt: TGTGCCAGCAGCTTATCCCCGGGACTAGTGTATGAGCAGTTCTTC